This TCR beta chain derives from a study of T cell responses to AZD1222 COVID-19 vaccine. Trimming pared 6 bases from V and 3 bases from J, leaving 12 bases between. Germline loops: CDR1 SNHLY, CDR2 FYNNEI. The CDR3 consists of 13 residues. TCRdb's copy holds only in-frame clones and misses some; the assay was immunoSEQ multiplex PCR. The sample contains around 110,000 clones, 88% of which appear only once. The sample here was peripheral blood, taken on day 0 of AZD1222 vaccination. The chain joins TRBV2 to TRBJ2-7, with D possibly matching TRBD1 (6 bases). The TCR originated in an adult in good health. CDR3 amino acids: CASRPGQFYEQYF. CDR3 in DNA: TGTGCCAGCAGACCCGGACAGTTCTACGAGCAGTACTTC.